Presented here are 8 T cell receptor beta chains from one specimen sequenced in a study of monozygotic twins with inflammatory bowel disease. Reprocessing the 5' RACE reads, TCRdb reports a single entry for every CDR3 protein and omits DNA. The sample holds 300,000 to 400,000 distinct CDR3 sequences. The sample consisted of blood. These receptors all stem from a human donor with ulcerative colitis or Crohn's disease, or a healthy co-twin of an affected twin (not recorded which).

V usage is TRBV11-2 and J usage is TRBJ1-1; the TCRdb call, TRBD1, lacks DNA for checking. Per germline, CDR1 SGHAT and CDR2 FQNNGV. CDR3 length: 14 residues. The CDR3 sequence is CASSPVRGPGEAFF.

The genes are TRBV19 and TRBJ2-3; TCRdb picks TRBD1, but there is no DNA to check that call. CDR3 length: 15 amino acids. Germline-derived CDR1 and CDR2 are LNHDA and SQIVND (reference sequence). The CDR3 sequence: CASTPDHRGTDTQYF.

Here the CDR3 reads CASSWTFGAPTQPQHF. This chain uses TRBV5-5 with TRBJ1-5; TCRdb lists TRBD1, though no DNA is available to test this call. This CDR3 spans 16 amino acids. Germline V gives CDR1 SGHKS, CDR2 YYEKEE (reference sequence).

The V call is TRBV11-2, the J call TRBJ1-6; without DNA, the TCRdb call of TRBD1 cannot be checked. Germline CDR1 is SGHAT and CDR2 is FQNNGV. The CDR3 spans 17 residues. CDR3 protein: CASSSRQKTIYNSPLHF. Drawing the rest from reference TRBV11-2 and TRBJ1-6, the complete variable domain is EAGVAQSPRYKIIEKRQSVAFWCNPISGHATLYWYQQILGQGPKLLIQFQNNGVVDDSQLPKDRFSAERLKGVDSTLKIQPAKLEDSAVYLCASSSRQKTIYNSPLHFGNGTRLTVT.

The gene calls are TRBV20-1 and TRBJ2-5. There are 13 residues in the CDR3. CDR1 DFQATT and CDR2 SNEGSKA come from the germline V gene (reference sequence). The CDR3 region is CSARAPSQETQYF.

V usage is TRBV7-9 and J usage is TRBJ2-1; with no DNA, the TCRdb D assignment of TRBD1 cannot be verified. The germline V gene encodes CDR1 SEHNR and CDR2 FQNEAQ (reference sequence). The CDR3 spans 15 residues. CDR3 region: CAIPWGPTGVDEQFF.

The chain is built from TRBV5-6 and TRBJ2-7. The CDR3 totals 16 residues. Germline-derived CDR1 and CDR2 are SGHDT and YYEEEE. The CDR3 is CASSLGGNSPGWEQYF.

This CDR3 reads CAGLAEATGELFF. The V gene is TRBV28, the J gene TRBJ2-2. There are 13 residues in the CDR3. The germline CDR1 and CDR2 sequences are MDHEN and SYDVKM.